This T cell receptor beta chain was identified during a study of identical twins (dated by TCRdb to between 2015 and 2016). Study-level background: To test whether fetal clonotypes persist, this study deep-sequenced TCR alpha and beta repertoires from monozygotic twins, from unrelated adults of various ages, and from cord blood. To rule out contamination, replicate twin experiments were performed at different times with different library preparation protocols.

What the authors observed across the whole study: Recombination models systematically underestimated out-of-frame TCR alpha sharing in monozygotic twins but agreed with sharing between unrelated individuals. Because the same donors could not be followed over many years, conclusions were based on cross-sectional statistical analysis. Zero-insertion analyses could be partly confounded by invariant T cells such as MAIT and iNKT, though diverse VJ usage argued against such confounding for most clonotypes. Abundant cord blood beta clonotypes had fewer insertions, young adult naive repertoires showed a similar but weaker trend, and memory repertoires showed no such trend. Out-of-frame TCR alpha sequences shared between twins showed an excess of low generation-probability sequences compared with coincidental sharing between unrelated individuals. In beta out-of-frame sequences, excess twin sharing was weaker, because having fewer shared sequences lowered the signal-to-noise ratio.

In its sample, this clonotype was seen a few times. Its antigen has not been determined. It has no much larger one-base neighbor in the sample; base qualities were not kept. All donors were healthy Caucasians. The twin cohort comprised three pairs of female monozygotic twins, all aged roughly 18 to 29 years. Peripheral blood mononuclear cells were the source from which RNA for the TCR libraries was isolated. The CDR3 runs 13 amino acids, cysteine and phenylalanine included. Only the CDR3 portion is preserved as DNA: 39 bases, with reading frame beginning at the first base. From the germline V gene, CDR1 is SGHNT and CDR2 is YENEEA. Germline trimming: 8 bases from V, 8 bases from J; junction bases outside gene matches: 9. The library was produced with 5' RACE. Data came from an Illumina HiSeq 2000. Template switching added a universal primer binding site, and the final cDNA carried a unique molecular identifier that allowed TCR cDNA molecules to be counted accurately. Specific primers in the conserved constant-segment region were used to synthesize first-strand cDNA for TCR alpha and beta chains. To control for contamination, each cDNA library was double barcoded with a SMART-Mk sample barcode plus Illumina barcodes. TruSeq adapter sequences along with Illumina sample barcodes were introduced in two successive PCR steps. The Illumina HiSeq platform was used with custom primers to sequence TCR alpha and beta cDNA libraries. On the authors' methods: MiGEC was used to process raw reads and extract unique molecular identifiers, and MiXCR was used to find CDR3 positions. Recombination models were inferred per individual with the repgenHMM and IGoR tools using an EM algorithm. Shared clonotypes were analyzed with the tcR package in R, and sharing was normalized by the product of cloneset sizes. To study raw recombination without the effects of thymic and clonal selection, out-of-frame nonproductive sequences were analyzed. The public reads were reprocessed in TCRdb via fastp at Q25 and MiXCR, keeping in-frame beta chains. Under each unique CDR3 protein, matching rows form one entry showing the most common genes and DNA. None of the V and J calls come from the authors' own analysis; TCRdb made them. The sample table shows nearly 900,000 distinct CDR3 sequences, and approximately 13% are seen once. Together, the top ten hold about 1.5% of the sample.

These data were likewise used in another study, on yellow fever vaccine responses in identical twins. In that second paper, the authors write: According to the authors, in identical twins the way T cells responded to vaccination appeared partly convergent and partly personalized. Focusing on identical twins, the study followed the T cell clones that responded to the vaccine, and did so with precision.

The sequenced sample was PBMCs. This receptor chain uses TRBV11-3 and TRBJ2-1, and 7 junction bases match TRBD2. The source is a young woman in good health. The DNA sequence follows: TGTGCCAGCGAGGGGAGGGCCTCAGATGAGCAGTTCTTC. It encodes CASEGRASDEQFF.